This T cell receptor beta chain emerged from a study of blood T cell repertoires in COVID-19. This clone was counted between two and nine times. The junction departs from the called germline gene at one end, perhaps through a read error. Method: immunoSEQ multiplex PCR; TCRdb's copy keeps in-frame clones and lacks some. The sample records 140,000 or so clones, around 86% being singletons. The V gene's germline CDR1 is MDHEN and CDR2 SYDVKM. The CDR3 contains 12 residues. The sequencing input was peripheral blood. This clonotype was sampled from a woman older than 75 with acute or convalescent COVID-19. This chain links TRBV28 with TRBJ1-6, with TRBD1 identical over 7 bases. DNA for the CDR3: TGTGCCAGCAGCATGACAGGGTTCCCCGTCGACTTT. Amino acids: CASSMTGFPVDF.